Listed below are T cell receptor beta chains from one sample, sequenced in a study of a mutant IDH1 vaccine in newly diagnosed glioma. Libraries were prepared by immunoSEQ multiplex PCR; TCRdb keeps only in-frame clonotypes and omits some of them. The table shows about 53,000 clones, with roughly 82% occurring only once. Their target antigens are unknown. The sequencing here drew on PBMCs, taken from a glioma patient whose treatment included an IDH1 peptide vaccine. The source is a woman aged 18 to 35 with glioma. Some clones in this sample may be carry-over from other donors' samples. CDR3s include the opening cysteine and the closing phenylalanine or tryptophan. A D gene is named only where the DNA matches it firmly. Size values are once, few and many counts, or a class for expanded clones, and some rows have none.

d_call	j_call	v_call	clone_size	cdr3_nt	cdr3_aa
TRBD1	TRBJ1-1	TRBV10-3	NA	TGTGCCATCAGCCCGACAGGGAGTAGGACTGAAGCCTTCTTT	CAISPTGSRTEAFF
NA	TRBJ1-5	TRBV2	NA	TGTGCCAGCAGCTCGGGACGGAGTGATCAGCCCCAGCATTTT	CASSSGRSDQPQHF
NA	TRBJ2-3	TRBV7-2	NA	TGTGCCAGCAGCCTATACGAGACACCGGAGCCCCCCACAGATACGCAGTATTTT	CASSLYETPEPPTDTQYF
NA	TRBJ2-3	TRBV7-6	NA	TGTGCCAGCAGCTTAGACGATACGCAGTATTTT	CASSLDDTQYF
TRBD1	TRBJ2-1	TRBV6-5	NA	TGTGCCAGCACCACCCGGGACAGTTACAATGAGCAGTTCTTC	CASTTRDSYNEQFF
NA	TRBJ2-4	TRBV6-1	NA	TGTGCCAGCGTGTGGAGACCGAGGGACATTCAGTACTTC	CASVWRPRDIQYF
NA	TRBJ2-7	TRBV9	NA	TGTGCCAGCAGCCCAACAGGGAGCTCCTACGAGCAGTACTTC	CASSPTGSSYEQYF
TRBD2	TRBJ2-7	TRBV27	NA	TGTGCCAGCAGTTCCGCAGCGGGAGTATCATTCCACGAGCAGTACTTC	CASSSAAGVSFHEQYF
TRBD2	TRBJ2-3	TRBV10-3	NA	TGTGCCATCAGTGGGGGGACTAGCGGGAGCACAGATACGCAGTATTTT	CAISGGTSGSTDTQYF
NA	TRBJ1-1	TRBV5-1	NA	TGCGCCAGCAGCGTTTTAGGCGCGGGCACTGAAGCTTTCTTT	CASSVLGAGTEAFF
TRBD1	TRBJ2-3	TRBV12-5	NA	TGTGCTAGCGAAGATTCAGGGGGTTGGGCAGATACGCAGTATTTT	CASEDSGGWADTQYF
NA	TRBJ2-2	TRBV7-9	NA	TGTGCCAGCAGCCCTCCTCGGGGGGCCCAGAACACCGGGGAGCTGTTTTTT	CASSPPRGAQNTGELFF
NA	TRBJ2-7	TRBV6-5	NA	TGTGCCAGCAGCGAAGATTGGGCCTCCTACGAGCAGTACTTC	CASSEDWASYEQYF
TRBD1	TRBJ2-5	TRBV5-8	once	TGTGCCAGCAGAACAACTACAGGGGTCCAAGAGACCCAGTACTTC	CASRTTTGVQETQYF
TRBD1	TRBJ1-5	TRBV18	NA	TGTGCCAGCTCACCCCCGGGACAGGGTTTAGCTCAGCCCCAGCATTTT	CASSPPGQGLAQPQHF
NA	TRBJ1-1	TRBV7-9	NA	TGTGCCAGCAGCCCTCAGGGAGGGCCGAACACTGAAGCTTTCTTT	CASSPQGGPNTEAFF
NA	TRBJ2-1	TRBV9	NA	TGTGCCAGCAGTTTGGCAGGGTACAATGAGCAGTTCTTC	CASSLAGYNEQFF
NA	TRBJ2-6	TRBV6-1	NA	TGTGCCAGCAGTGAACGGAGCTCTGGGGCCAACGTCCTGACTTTC	CASSERSSGANVLTF
NA	TRBJ1-5	TRBV4-1	few	TGCGCCAGCAGCCAAGGCCCACAGGTTTTCAATCAGCCCCAGCATTTT	CASSQGPQVFNQPQHF
NA	TRBJ1-5	TRBV6-1	NA	TGTGCCAGCAGTGCAGGCGGGGAAGGCAATCAGCCCCAGCATTTT	CASSAGGEGNQPQHF
NA	TRBJ2-2	TRBV9	NA	TGTGCCAGCAGCGGGGGGCAATACACCGGGGAGCTGTTTTTT	CASSGGQYTGELFF
NA	TRBJ1-5	TRBV6-5	NA	TGTGCCAGCAGTTACTCAGGCACAGCCAATCAGCCCCAGCATTTT	CASSYSGTANQPQHF
NA	TRBJ2-4	TRBV30	NA	TGTGCCTGGAGTTACGACCGGGACCTCGACATTCAGTACTTC	CAWSYDRDLDIQYF
TRBD1	TRBJ1-5	TRBV6-5	NA	TGTGCCAGCAGGAAGACAGGGGGCAATCAGCCCCAGCATTTT	CASRKTGGNQPQHF
NA	TRBJ1-1	TRBV5-1	NA	TGCGCCAGCAGCTCTACAGGGTACACTGAAGCTTTCTTT	CASSSTGYTEAFF
NA	TRBJ2-3	TRBV5-1	NA	TGCGCCAGCAGGGCCGTGGGAGCAGATACGCAGTATTTT	CASRAVGADTQYF
NA	TRBJ2-1	TRBV10-3	NA	TGTGCCATCACTTCCGCGCGGGAGCAGTTCTTC	CAITSAREQFF
NA	TRBJ2-3	TRBV5-6	NA	TGTGCCAGCAGCTTGGAGGGGCCAAGCACAGATACGCAGTATTTT	CASSLEGPSTDTQYF
NA	TRBJ1-5	TRBV5-8	NA	TGTGCCAGCAGCTTGGTGGGGGTGGATTTGCCCCAGCATTTT	CASSLVGVDLPQHF
TRBD2	TRBJ2-7	TRBV7-2	NA	TGTGCCAGCAGCTTAGGCGGGGGGACCTACGAGCAGTACTTC	CASSLGGGTYEQYF
TRBD2	TRBJ2-5	TRBV20-1	NA	TGCAGTGCTAGAGAGACTAGCGGGAGATACTTC	CSARETSGRYF
NA	TRBJ2-7	TRBV5-4	NA	TGTGCCAGCAGCTTTGGGTCCTACGAGCAGTACTTC	CASSFGSYEQYF
NA	TRBJ2-2	TRBV6-1	NA	TGTGCCAGCAGTCTCCGATTTGGAGGCGGGGAGCTGTTTTTT	CASSLRFGGGELFF
NA	TRBJ2-7	TRBV6-5	NA	TGTGCCAGCAGTTACTCGAGGGGGGATGGCGACGAGCAGTACTTC	CASSYSRGDGDEQYF
NA	TRBJ1-1	TRBV11-2	once	TGTGCCAGCAGATTGACAGGACTTGGGAACACTGAAGCTTTCTTT	CASRLTGLGNTEAFF
NA	TRBJ2-3	TRBV7-2	NA	TGTGCCAGCAGCTTAGGTCCGGGAGCTTTGGGCACAGATACGCAGTATTTT	CASSLGPGALGTDTQYF
NA	TRBJ2-1	TRBV30	few	TGTGCCTGGACCCCAACGTGGGGGAACAATGAGCAGTTCTTC	CAWTPTWGNNEQFF
TRBD2	TRBJ2-3	TRBV6-5	NA	TGTGCCAGCAGTTACTCTACGGGAGGCGCAGATACGCAGTATTTT	CASSYSTGGADTQYF
NA	TRBJ1-1	TRBV15	NA	TGTGCCACCAGCAGAGAGGTCGGGACGAACACTGAAGCTTTCTTT	CATSREVGTNTEAFF
NA	TRBJ2-1	TRBV29-1	NA	TGCAGCGTCGTTGGGGTGGATGAGCAGTTCTTC	CSVVGVDEQFF
NA	TRBJ2-7	TRBV7-8	NA	TGTGCCAGCAGCTTAGACAGGGTGGACTACTACGAGCAGTACTTC	CASSLDRVDYYEQYF
NA	TRBJ2-1	TRBV6-5	NA	TGTGCCAGCAGTTACGTCGCGGGCACGGCTGAGCAGTTCTTC	CASSYVAGTAEQFF
NA	TRBJ1-5	TRBV5-1	NA	TGCGCCAGCAGTCCAGGGGACAATCAGCCCCAGCATTTT	CASSPGDNQPQHF
TRBD1	TRBJ1-6	TRBV5-4	once	TGTGCCAGCAGCTTGGAGGGGGGGACAGGGCGCAATTCACCCCTCCACTTT	CASSLEGGTGRNSPLHF
NA	TRBJ2-2	TRBV30	NA	TGTGCCTGGACTGAAGGGGACACCGGGGAGCTGTTTTTT	CAWTEGDTGELFF
NA	TRBJ1-1	TRBV7-2	NA	TGTGCCAGCAGCTACGGAGGCGTCACTGAAGCTTTCTTT	CASSYGGVTEAFF
NA	TRBJ2-3	TRBV30	NA	TGTGCCTGGAGTGTACGGTTAACTCAGACAGATACGCAGTATTTT	CAWSVRLTQTDTQYF